The 13 T cell receptor beta chains below come from one sample, sequenced in a study of beta chain features in type 1 diabetes (dated by TCRdb to 2017 to 2018). The protocol used for the library was the immunoSEQ multiplex PCR assay. All of the isolated RNA was reverse transcribed with the High Capacity cDNA Reverse Transcription Kit, so expressed TCRB transcripts were sequenced. Sourced from immuneACCESS, this table was stored by TCRdb with only in-frame sequences that have V and J called. A share of the clones is absent; for the studies checked, an unresolved V gene accounts for under half, and the remainder has no known explanation. The sample profile shows some 640,000 clones; about 14% of them were found once. The ten largest clonotypes hold 0.03% to 0.045% of the sample. Their recognized antigens are unknown. Broader findings and caveats from the paper: In all four CD4+ subsets, TCRB CDR3 length was moderately but significantly shorter in type 1 diabetes patients.

The sample consisted of naive CD4+ T cells from blood. In light of the paper, this sample's cell subset or site label describes: true naive CD4+ T cells. Receptors originate from a man younger than 35 with type 1 diabetes.

This clone was detected only a few times. The chain couples TRBV9 to TRBJ1-1; a weak D match, TRBD1 (6 bases). Germline values: CDR1 SGDLS, CDR2 YYNGEE. The CDR3 runs 16 residues. V lost 0 bases to trimming and J lost 1 base, with 13 bases between them. CDR3 coding DNA: TGTGCCAGCAGCGTAGCTTTGCACAGGGAGAACACTGAAGCTTTCTTT. Amino acid sequence: CASSVALHRENTEAFF.

This chain uses TRBV14 with TRBJ2-1; TRBD2 agrees at 9 bases. The CDR3 contains 15 residues. Looked up from germline, CDR1 is SGHDN and CDR2 is FVKESK. V gave up 4 bases and J gave up 4 bases; unmatched junction bases: 5. The CDR3 sequence is CASSLAGVQYNEQFF. In nucleotides, the CDR3 is TGTGCCAGCAGCCTAGCGGGAGTGCAGTACAATGAGCAGTTCTTC.

J is TRBJ2-1 and V is TRBV20-1, with D possibly being TRBD1 (6 bases). Germline CDR1 is DFQATT and CDR2 is SNEGSKA (reference sequence). Trimming removed 8 bases at V and 5 bases at J, with 10 bases between. The CDR3 runs 11 residues. The CDR3 sequence is CSYGTNNEQFF. The CDR3 region has the DNA TGCAGTTACGGGACAAACAATGAGCAGTTCTTC.

J is TRBJ2-3 and V is TRBV29-1; 7 bases align to TRBD2. Germline V lookup: CDR1 SQVTM, CDR2 ANQGSEA. The trim removed 5 bases at V and 1 base at J, leaving 9 bases unmatched. This CDR3 is built from 15 residues. CDR3 coding DNA: TGCAGCGTTTCCCCTCTGGCGGGGGGCACAGATACGCAGTATTTT. Residues: CSVSPLAGGTDTQYF.

Of note for this clone: Within the sample, other DNA sequences also encode this same CDR3. The chain couples TRBV7-2 to TRBJ1-2, with D uncertain. This CDR3 region has 13 residues. Trimming stripped 1 base from V and 4 bases from J, with 7 bases between. CDR1 is SGHTA and CDR2 is FQGNSA in the germline V gene. DNA for the CDR3: TGTGCCAGCAGCTTAGACCCAGGCTATGGCTACACCTTC. The encoded protein is CASSLDPGYGYTF.

The chain employs TRBV15 and TRBJ2-1, with D perhaps matching TRBD2 (5 bases). The germline gives CDR1 LNHNV, CDR2 YYDKDF (reference sequence). CDR3 length: 13 amino acids. V shed 0 bases and J shed 16 bases, with 16 bases lying between them. The CDR3 DNA sequence: TGTGCCACCAGCAGAGATAGCGACTCGCTTCAATTCTTC. It translates to CATSRDSDSLQFF.

CDR3 region: CASRQGQTSTDTQYF. The CDR3 DNA follows: TGTGCCAGCAGACAGGGACAAACTAGCACAGATACGCAGTATTTT. The chain employs TRBV7-2 and TRBJ2-3; D perhaps matches TRBD1 (6 bases). V gave up 6 bases and J gave up 0 bases, with 13 bases separating them. The length of the CDR3 is 15 residues. Germline V gene lookup returns CDR1 SGHTA and CDR2 FQGNSA.

The J gene is TRBJ1-5, the V gene TRBV2, with D perhaps matching TRBD1 (5 bases). Trimming stripped 0 bases from V and 7 bases from J, with 10 bases between. The CDR3 consists of 14 residues. Per germline, CDR1 SNHLY and CDR2 FYNNEI. The CDR3 DNA sequence: TGTGCCAGCAGTGAAGCCCCCCCAGGGCAGCCCCAGCATTTT. It codes for CASSEAPPGQPQHF.

A few counts support this clone. The chain is built from TRBV27 and TRBJ2-2; D is ambiguous. The CDR3 has 12 residues. Germline V gene sequence: CDR1 MNHEY, CDR2 SMNVEV (reference sequence). V was cut by 6 bases and J by 1 base, with 3 bases left in between. The CDR3: CASSWNTGELFF. CDR3 sequence (DNA): TGTGCCAGCAGCTGGAACACCGGGGAGCTGTTTTTT.

The table lists this clone with a few counts. The gene calls are TRBV29-1 and TRBJ1-3, with D unresolved. V shed 5 bases and J shed 3 bases, with 5 bases lying between them. Germline assignment: CDR1 SQVTM and CDR2 ANQGSEA. The CDR3 has 11 residues. In nucleotides, the CDR3 is TGCAGCGTTAGCTTTGGAAACACCATATATTTT. Protein sequence: CSVSFGNTIYF.

The V gene is TRBV5-4, the J gene TRBJ2-3, with 13 bases matching TRBD2. Germline V CDR1 and CDR2: SGHNT, YYREEE (reference sequence). J lost 6 bases, V lost 4 bases, and 8 bases had no gene match. This CDR3 has 16 residues. The CDR3 spells CASSTRTSGSTDTQYF. In DNA form, the CDR3 reads TGTGCCAGCAGCACCCGGACTAGCGGGAGTACGGATACGCAGTATTTT. The whole variable domain, filled in from reference TRBV5-4 and TRBJ2-3, reads ETGVTQSPTHLIKTRGQQVTLRCSSQSGHNTVSWYQQALGQGPQFIFQYYREEENGRGNFPPRFSGLQFPNYSSELNVNALELDDSALYLCASSTRTSGSTDTQYFGPGTRLTVL.

The J gene is TRBJ2-7, the V gene TRBV6-4, with D perhaps TRBD1 (5 bases). This CDR3 has 14 residues. CDR1 and CDR2 (germline): MRHNA, SNTAGT. V dropped 3 bases and J dropped 2 bases, with 11 bases sitting between them. The CDR3 here is CASSETARTYEQYF. The CDR3 nucleotides are TGTGCCAGCAGTGAGACAGCTAGAACCTACGAGCAGTACTTC.

This clone was observed a few times. The V call is TRBV4-3, the J call TRBJ1-2; 7 nucleotides match TRBD1. Trimming cost V 6 bases and J 6 bases; bases outside gene matches: 10. CDR1 and CDR2 from the germline V gene are LGHNA and YSLEER. The length of the CDR3 is 14 residues. Written as DNA, the CDR3 is TGCGCCAGCAGTCACGGGACAGTGGAGAATGGCTACACCTTC. Translating it yields CASSHGTVENGYTF.